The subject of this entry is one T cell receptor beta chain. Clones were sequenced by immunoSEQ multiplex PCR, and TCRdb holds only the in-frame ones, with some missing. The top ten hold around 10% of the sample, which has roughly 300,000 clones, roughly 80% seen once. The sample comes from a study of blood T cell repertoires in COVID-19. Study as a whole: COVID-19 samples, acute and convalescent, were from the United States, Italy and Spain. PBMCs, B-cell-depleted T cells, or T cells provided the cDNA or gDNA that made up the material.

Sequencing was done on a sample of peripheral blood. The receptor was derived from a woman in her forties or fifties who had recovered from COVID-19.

CDR3 sequence (DNA): TGTGCCAGCAGCGACCGGGACAGGGGACAAGAGACCCAGTACTTC. Protein: CASSDRDRGQETQYF. This chain connects TRBV3-1 (or the pseudogene TRBV3-2) to TRBJ2-5; 10 nucleotides match TRBD1. The CDR3 has 15 amino acids. Trimming cost V 5 bases and J 2 bases; bases outside gene matches: 5. From germline, CDR1 is LGHDT and CDR2 YNNKEL (reference sequence).